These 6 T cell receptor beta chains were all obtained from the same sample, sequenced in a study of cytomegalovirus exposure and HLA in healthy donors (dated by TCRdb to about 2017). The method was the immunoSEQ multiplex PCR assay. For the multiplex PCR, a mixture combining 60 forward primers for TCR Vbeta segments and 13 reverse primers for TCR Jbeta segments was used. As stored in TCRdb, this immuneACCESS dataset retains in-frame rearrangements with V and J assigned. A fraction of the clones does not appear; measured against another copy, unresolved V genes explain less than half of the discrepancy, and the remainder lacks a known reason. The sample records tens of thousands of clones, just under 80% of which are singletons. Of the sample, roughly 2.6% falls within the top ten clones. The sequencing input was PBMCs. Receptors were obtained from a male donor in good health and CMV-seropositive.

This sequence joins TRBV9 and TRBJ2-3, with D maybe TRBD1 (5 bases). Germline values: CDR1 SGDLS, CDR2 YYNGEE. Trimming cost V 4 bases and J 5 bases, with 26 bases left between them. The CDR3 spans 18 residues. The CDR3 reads CASSSNSRGPNRLDTQYF. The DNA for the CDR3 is TGTGCCAGCAGCTCTAATTCTAGGGGCCCTAATAGGCTAGATACGCAGTATTTT.

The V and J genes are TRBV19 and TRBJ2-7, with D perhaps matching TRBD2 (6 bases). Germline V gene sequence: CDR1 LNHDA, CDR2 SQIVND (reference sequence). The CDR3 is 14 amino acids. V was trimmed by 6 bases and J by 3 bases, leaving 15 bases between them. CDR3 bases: TGTGCCAGTAGCACGGGAGTTTTAAGCTACGAGCAGTACTTC. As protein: CASSTGVLSYEQYF.

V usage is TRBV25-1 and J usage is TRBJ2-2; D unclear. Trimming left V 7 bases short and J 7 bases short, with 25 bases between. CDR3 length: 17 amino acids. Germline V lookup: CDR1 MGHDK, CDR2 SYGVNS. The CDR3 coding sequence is TGTGCCAGCAACGATGACTTAGCCTCCAAGGATGGCGGGGAGCTGTTTTTT. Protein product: CASNDDLASKDGGELFF.

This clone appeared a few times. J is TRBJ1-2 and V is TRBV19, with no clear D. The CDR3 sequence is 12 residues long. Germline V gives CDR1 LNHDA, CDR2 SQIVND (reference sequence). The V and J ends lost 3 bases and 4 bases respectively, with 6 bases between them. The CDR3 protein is CASSMASYGYTF. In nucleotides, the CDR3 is TGTGCCAGTAGTATGGCATCCTATGGCTACACCTTC.

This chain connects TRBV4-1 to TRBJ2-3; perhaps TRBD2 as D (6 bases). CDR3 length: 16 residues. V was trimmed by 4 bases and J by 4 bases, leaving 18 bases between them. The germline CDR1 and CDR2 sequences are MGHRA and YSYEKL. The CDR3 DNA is TGCGCCAGCAGCCCCTTGGGGCGGGACCTGGCAGATACGCAGTATTTT. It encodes CASSPLGRDLADTQYF.

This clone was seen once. The CDR3 DNA reads as TGTGCCTGCAATAGCGGGAGAAGGTACAATGAGCAGTTCTTC. Protein sequence: CACNSGRRYNEQFF. The V and J genes are TRBV30 and TRBJ2-1; the match to TRBD2 covers 9 bases. The CDR3 runs 14 residues. V lost 6 bases and J lost 4; bases outside the gene matches: 7. Germline CDR1 is GTSNPN and CDR2 is SVGIG (reference sequence).